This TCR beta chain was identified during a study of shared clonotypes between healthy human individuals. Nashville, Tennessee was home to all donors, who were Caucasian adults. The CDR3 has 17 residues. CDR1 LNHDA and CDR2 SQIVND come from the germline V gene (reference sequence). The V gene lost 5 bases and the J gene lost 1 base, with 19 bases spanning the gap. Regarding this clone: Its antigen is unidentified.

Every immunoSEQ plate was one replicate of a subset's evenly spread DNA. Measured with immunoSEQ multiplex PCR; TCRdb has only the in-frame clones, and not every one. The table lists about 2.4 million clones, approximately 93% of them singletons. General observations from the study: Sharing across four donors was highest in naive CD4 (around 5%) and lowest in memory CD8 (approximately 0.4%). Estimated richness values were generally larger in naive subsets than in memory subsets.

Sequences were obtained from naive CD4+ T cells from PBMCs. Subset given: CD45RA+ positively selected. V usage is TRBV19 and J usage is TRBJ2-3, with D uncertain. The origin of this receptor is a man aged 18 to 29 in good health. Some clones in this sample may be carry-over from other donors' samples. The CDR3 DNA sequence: TGTGCCAGTAGTTTGATCTTTAGCCGAGTCGGCACAGATACGCAGTATTTT. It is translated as CASSLIFSRVGTDTQYF.